This TCR beta chain was retrieved from a study of T cells in Graves' hyperthyroidism and ophthalmopathy. Germline assignment: CDR1 SGHVS and CDR2 FNYEAQ. This CDR3 contains 16 residues. Trimming shortened V by 6 bases and J by 12 bases, and 26 bases separated the two germline ends. This clonotype has at least ten counts. Amplification of TCR beta CDR3 regions was performed using RNA transcripts as template. Initially, a first-round RT-PCR of the TCR CDR3 employed the HTBI primer set. TCRdb fed the multiplex PCR reads into MiXCR, producing one record per CDR3 protein. The table lists hundreds of thousands of distinct CDR3 sequences, about two fifths of them singletons.

The clonotype comes from a man aged 18 to 35 with Graves' hyperthyroidism. This rearrangement joins TRBV7-6 to TRBJ1-4; no clear D gene. Sequencing input: blood. CDR3 DNA: TGTGCCAGCAGTCGAGTGTGGGAACGAGGCTTGTGTGAACTGTTTTTT. This codes for CASSRVWERGLCELFF.